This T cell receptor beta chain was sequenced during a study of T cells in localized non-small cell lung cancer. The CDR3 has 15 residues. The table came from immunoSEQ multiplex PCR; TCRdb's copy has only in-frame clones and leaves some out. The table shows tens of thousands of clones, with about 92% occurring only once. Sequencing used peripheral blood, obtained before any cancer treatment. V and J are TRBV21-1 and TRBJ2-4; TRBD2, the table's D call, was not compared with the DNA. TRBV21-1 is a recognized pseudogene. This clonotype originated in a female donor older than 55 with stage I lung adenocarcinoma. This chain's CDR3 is CAAAGAPLAKNIQYF. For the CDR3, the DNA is TGTGCGGCCGCGGGGGCCCCTCTAGCCAAAAACATTCAGTACTTC.